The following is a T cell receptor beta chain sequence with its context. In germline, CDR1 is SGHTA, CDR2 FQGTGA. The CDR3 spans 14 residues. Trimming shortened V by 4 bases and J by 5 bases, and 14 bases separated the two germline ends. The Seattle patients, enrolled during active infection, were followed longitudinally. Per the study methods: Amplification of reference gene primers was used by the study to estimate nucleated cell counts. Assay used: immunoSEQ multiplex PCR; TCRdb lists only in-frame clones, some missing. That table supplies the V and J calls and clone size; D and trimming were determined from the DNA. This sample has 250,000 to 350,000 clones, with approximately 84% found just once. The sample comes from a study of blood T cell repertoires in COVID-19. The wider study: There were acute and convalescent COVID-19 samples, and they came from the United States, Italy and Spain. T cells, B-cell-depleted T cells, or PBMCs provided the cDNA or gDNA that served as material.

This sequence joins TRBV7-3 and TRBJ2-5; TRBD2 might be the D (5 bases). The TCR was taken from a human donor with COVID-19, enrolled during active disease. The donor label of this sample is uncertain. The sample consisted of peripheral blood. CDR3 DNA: TGTGCCAGCAGCTCCAATGGGGAGAGGGAGACCCAGTACTTC. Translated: CASSSNGERETQYF.